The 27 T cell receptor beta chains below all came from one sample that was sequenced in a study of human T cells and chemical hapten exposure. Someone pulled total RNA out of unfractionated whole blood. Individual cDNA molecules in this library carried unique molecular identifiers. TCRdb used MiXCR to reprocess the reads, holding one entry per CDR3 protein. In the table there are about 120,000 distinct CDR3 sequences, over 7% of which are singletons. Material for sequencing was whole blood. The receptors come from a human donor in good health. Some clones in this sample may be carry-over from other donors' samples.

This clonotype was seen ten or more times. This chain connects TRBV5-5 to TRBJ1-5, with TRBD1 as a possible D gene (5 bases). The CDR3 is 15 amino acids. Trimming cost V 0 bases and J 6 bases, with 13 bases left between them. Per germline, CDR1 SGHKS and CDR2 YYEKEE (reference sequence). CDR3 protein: CASSLVQGRGQPQHF. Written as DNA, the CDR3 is TGTGCCAGCAGCTTGGTCCAGGGTCGTGGTCAGCCCCAGCATTTT.

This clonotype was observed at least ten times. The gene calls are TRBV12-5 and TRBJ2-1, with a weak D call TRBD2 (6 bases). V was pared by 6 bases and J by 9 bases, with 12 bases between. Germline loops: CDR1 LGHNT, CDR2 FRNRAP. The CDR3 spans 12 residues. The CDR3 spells CASGLDGSEQFF. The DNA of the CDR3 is TGTGCTAGTGGACTGGACGGGAGTGAGCAGTTCTTC.

The CDR3: CASSPRGPGVGGANVLTF. The CDR3 DNA reads TGTGCCAGCAGCCCCCGCGGACCGGGGGTCGGTGGGGCCAACGTCCTGACTTTC. The chain recombines TRBV7-2 with TRBJ2-6; tentative D call: TRBD2 (6 bases). V lost 5 bases, J lost 3 bases, and 20 bases lay in between. The CDR3 is made up of 18 amino acids. Germline values: CDR1 SGHTA, CDR2 FQGNSA.

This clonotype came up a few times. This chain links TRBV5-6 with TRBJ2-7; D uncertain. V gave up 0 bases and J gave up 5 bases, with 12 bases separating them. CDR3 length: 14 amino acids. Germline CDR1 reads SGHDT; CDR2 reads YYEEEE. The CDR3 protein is CASSLGQDLDEQYF. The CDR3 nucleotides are TGTGCCAGCAGCTTGGGGCAGGACCTAGACGAGCAGTACTTC.

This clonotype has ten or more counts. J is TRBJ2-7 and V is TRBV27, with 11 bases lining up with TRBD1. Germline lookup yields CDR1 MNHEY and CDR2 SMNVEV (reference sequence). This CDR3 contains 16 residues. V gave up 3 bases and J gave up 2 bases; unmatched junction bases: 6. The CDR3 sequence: CASSLAGTGGTYEQYF. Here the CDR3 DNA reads TGTGCCAGCAGTTTGGCCGGGACAGGGGGGACCTACGAGCAGTACTTC.

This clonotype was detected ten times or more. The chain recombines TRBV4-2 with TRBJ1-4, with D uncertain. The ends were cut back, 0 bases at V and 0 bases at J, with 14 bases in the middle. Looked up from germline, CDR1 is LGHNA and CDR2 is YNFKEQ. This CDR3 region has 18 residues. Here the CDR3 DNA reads TGTGCCAGCAGCCAAGATTCGAAAGCTACTTCAACTAATGAAAAACTGTTTTTT. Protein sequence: CASSQDSKATSTNEKLFF.

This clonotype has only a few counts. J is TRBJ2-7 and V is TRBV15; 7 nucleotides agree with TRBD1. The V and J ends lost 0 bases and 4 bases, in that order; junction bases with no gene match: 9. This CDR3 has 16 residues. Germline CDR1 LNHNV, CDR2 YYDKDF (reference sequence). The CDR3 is CATSRDGEEGAYEQYF. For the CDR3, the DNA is TGTGCCACCAGCAGAGACGGGGAAGAGGGGGCTTACGAGCAGTACTTC.

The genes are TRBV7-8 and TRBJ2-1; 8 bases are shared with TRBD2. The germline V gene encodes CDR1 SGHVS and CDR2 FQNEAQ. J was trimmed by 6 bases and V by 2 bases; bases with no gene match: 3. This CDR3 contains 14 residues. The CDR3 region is CASSLSGGVNEQFF. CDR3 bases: TGTGCCAGCAGCTTAAGCGGGGGAGTCAATGAGCAGTTCTTC.

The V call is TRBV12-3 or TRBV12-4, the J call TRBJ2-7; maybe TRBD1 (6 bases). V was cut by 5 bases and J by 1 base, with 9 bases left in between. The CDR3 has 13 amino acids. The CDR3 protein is CASSGDKSYEQYF. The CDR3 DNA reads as TGTGCCAGCAGTGGGGACAAATCCTACGAGCAGTACTTC.

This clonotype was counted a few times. The CDR3 spells CASSEPLCSGENKNIQYF. The CDR3 DNA reads as TGTGCCAGCAGTGAACCTTTATGTAGCGGCGAGAACAAAAACATTCAGTACTTC. The chain carries TRBV25-1 and TRBJ2-4, with TRBD2 as a possible D gene (6 bases). V was shortened by 2 bases and J by 3 bases, with 20 bases between the two germline ends. The CDR3 consists of 18 residues. Germline V gene lookup returns CDR1 MGHDK and CDR2 SYGVNS. The variable domain in full, completed from reference TRBV25-1 and TRBJ2-4, reads EADIYQTPRYLVIGTGKKITLECSQTMGHDKMYWYQQDPGMELHLIHYSYGVNSTEKGDLSSESTVSRIRTEHFPLTLESARPSHTSQYLCASSEPLCSGENKNIQYFGAGTRLSVL.

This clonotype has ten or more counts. CDR3: CASSLINEQFF. The CDR3 nucleotides are TGTGCCAGCAGCTTAATCAATGAGCAGTTCTTC. This chain joins TRBV11-2 and TRBJ2-1; no clear D gene. The length of the CDR3 is 11 residues. V gave up 2 bases and J gave up 6 bases, with 2 bases separating them. Germline values: CDR1 SGHAT, CDR2 FQNNGV. Complete variable domain (other parts from reference TRBV11-2 and TRBJ2-1): EAGVAQSPRYKIIEKRQSVAFWCNPISGHATLYWYQQILGQGPKLLIQFQNNGVVDDSQLPKDRFSAERLKGVDSTLKIQPAKLEDSAVYLCASSLINEQFFGPGTRLTVL.

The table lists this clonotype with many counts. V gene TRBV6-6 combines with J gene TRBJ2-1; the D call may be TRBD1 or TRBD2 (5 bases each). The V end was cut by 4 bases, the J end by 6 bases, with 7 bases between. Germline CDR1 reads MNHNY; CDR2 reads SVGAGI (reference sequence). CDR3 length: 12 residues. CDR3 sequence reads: CASSWDPNEQFF. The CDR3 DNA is TGTGCCAGCAGTTGGGACCCCAATGAGCAGTTCTTC.

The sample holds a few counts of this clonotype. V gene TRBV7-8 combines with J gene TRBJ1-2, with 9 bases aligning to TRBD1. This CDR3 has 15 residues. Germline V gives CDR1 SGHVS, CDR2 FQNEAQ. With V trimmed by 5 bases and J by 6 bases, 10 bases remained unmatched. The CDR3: CASSASTGGANGYTF. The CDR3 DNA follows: TGTGCCAGCAGCGCTTCTACAGGGGGCGCGAATGGCTACACCTTC.

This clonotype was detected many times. This CDR3 reads CASRAGMGGYTF. DNA for the CDR3: TGTGCCAGCAGGGCCGGAATGGGTGGCTACACCTTC. The chain employs TRBV2 and TRBJ1-2; D is ambiguous. This CDR3 contains 12 residues. V was trimmed by 6 bases and J by 7 bases, leaving 12 bases between them. CDR1 is SNHLY, CDR2 FYNNEI, per germline.

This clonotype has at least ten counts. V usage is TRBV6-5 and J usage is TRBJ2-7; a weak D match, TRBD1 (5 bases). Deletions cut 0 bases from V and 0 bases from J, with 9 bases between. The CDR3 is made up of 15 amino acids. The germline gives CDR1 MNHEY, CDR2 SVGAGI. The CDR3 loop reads CASSYSTASSYEQYF. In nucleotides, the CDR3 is TGTGCCAGCAGTTACTCGACAGCGAGCTCCTACGAGCAGTACTTC.

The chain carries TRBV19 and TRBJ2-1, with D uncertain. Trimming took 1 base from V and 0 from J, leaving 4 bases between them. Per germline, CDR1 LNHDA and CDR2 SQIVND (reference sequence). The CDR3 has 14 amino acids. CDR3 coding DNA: TGTGCCAGTAGTATAGCTTCCTCCTACAATGAGCAGTTCTTC. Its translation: CASSIASSYNEQFF.

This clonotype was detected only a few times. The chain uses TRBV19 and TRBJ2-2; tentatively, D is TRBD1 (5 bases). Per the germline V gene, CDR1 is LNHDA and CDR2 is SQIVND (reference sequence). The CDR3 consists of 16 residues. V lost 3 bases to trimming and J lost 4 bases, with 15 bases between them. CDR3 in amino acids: CASSILGQGLTGELFF. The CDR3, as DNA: TGTGCCAGTAGTATTCTAGGGCAGGGCCTCACCGGGGAGCTGTTTTTT.

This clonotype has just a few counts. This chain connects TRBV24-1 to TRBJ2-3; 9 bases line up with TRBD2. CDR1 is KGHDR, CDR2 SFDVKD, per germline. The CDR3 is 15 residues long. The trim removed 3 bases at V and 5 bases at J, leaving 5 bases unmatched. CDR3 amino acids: CATSDTGLAKDTQYF. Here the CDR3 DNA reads TGTGCCACCAGTGATACGGGACTAGCTAAAGATACGCAGTATTTT.

CDR3 DNA: TGCAGCGTTGAGTTTGTGCCTAGCGTCAGAGATACCTACAATGAGCAGTTCTTC. It is translated as CSVEFVPSVRDTYNEQFF. The chain uses TRBV29-1 and TRBJ2-1; the D gene is possibly TRBD2 (6 bases). Germline CDR1 reads SQVTM; CDR2 reads ANQGSEA. V lost 3 bases and J lost 2, with 23 bases in between. The CDR3 spans 18 residues.

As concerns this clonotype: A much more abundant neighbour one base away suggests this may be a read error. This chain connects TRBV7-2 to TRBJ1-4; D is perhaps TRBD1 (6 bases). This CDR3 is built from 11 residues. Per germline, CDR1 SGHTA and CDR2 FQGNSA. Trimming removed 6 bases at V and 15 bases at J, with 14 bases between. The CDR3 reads CASSSGDAMFF. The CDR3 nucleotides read TGTGCCAGCAGTTCAGGGGACGCGATGTTTTTT.

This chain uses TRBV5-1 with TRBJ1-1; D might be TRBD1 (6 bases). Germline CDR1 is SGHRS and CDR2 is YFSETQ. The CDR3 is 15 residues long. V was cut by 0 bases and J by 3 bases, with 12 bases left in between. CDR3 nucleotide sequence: TGCGCCAGCAGCTTGGCGGGGGCGGTTGACACTGAAGCTTTCTTT. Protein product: CASSLAGAVDTEAFF.

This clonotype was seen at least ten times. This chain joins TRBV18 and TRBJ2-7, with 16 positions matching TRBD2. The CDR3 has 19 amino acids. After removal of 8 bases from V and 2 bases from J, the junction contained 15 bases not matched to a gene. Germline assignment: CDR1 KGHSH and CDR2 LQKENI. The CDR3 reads CASQTPGTSGRADAYEQYF. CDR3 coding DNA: TGTGCCAGCCAGACCCCGGGGACTAGCGGGAGGGCGGACGCCTACGAGCAGTACTTC.

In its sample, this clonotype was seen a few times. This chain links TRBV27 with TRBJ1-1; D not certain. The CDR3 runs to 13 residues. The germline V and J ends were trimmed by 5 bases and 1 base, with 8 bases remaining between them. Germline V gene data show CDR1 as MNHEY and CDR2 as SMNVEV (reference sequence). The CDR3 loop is CASSDPPNTEAFF. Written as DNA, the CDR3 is TGTGCCAGCAGTGATCCTCCGAACACTGAAGCTTTCTTT.

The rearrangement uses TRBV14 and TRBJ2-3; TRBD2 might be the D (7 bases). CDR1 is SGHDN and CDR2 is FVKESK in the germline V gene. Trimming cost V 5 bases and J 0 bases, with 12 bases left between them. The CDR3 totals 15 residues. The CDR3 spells CASSGGGSSTDTQYF. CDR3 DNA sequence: TGTGCCAGCAGCGGCGGGGGCTCTAGCACAGATACGCAGTATTTT.

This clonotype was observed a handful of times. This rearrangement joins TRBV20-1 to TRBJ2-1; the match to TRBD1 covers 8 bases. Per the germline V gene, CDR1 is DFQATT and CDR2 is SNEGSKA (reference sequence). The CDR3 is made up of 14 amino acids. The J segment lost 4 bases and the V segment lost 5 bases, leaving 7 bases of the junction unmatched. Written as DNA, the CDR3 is TGCAGTGCTCAAGACAGGGGAATATACAATGAGCAGTTCTTC. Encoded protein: CSAQDRGIYNEQFF.

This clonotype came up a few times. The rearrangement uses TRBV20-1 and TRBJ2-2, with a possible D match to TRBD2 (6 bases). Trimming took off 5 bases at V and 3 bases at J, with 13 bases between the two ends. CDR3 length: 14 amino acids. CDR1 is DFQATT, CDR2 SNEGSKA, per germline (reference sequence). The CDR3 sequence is CSAAKASDTGELFF. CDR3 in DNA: TGCAGTGCTGCCAAGGCTAGCGACACCGGGGAGCTGTTTTTT.

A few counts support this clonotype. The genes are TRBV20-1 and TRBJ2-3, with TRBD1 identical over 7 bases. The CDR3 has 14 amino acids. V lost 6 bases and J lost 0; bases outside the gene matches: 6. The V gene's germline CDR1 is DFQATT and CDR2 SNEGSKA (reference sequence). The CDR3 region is CSALSGGSTDTQYF. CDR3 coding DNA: TGCAGTGCCTTATCAGGGGGTAGCACAGATACGCAGTATTTT.